The following is a TCR beta chain sequence with its context. The entry originates in a study of blood T cell repertoires in COVID-19. Whole-study context: Samples came from the United States, Italy and Spain, spanning acute and convalescent COVID-19. The analysed material was cDNA or gDNA that came from T cells, B-cell-depleted T cells, or PBMCs.

As originally analysed: How many nucleated cells were present was estimated from reference gene primer amplification. Assay used: immunoSEQ multiplex PCR; TCRdb lists only in-frame clones, some missing. V and J calls and clone size follow that table, whereas D and trimming were derived from the DNA. The sample shows some 180,000 clones, under 90% of them seen only once. This CDR3 comprises 16 residues. From germline, CDR1 is SGDLS and CDR2 YYNGEE. After removal of 3 bases from V and 0 bases from J, the junction contained 3 bases not matched to a gene. The sequence was obtained from a man between 60 and 70 years old with acute or convalescent COVID-19. The sequenced sample consisted of peripheral blood. The gene calls are TRBV9 and TRBJ1-5; 10 bases align to TRBD1. The CDR3 region has the DNA TGTGCCAGCAGCGACGGGACAGGGGATAGCAATCAGCCCCAGCATTTT. This translates into CASSDGTGDSNQPQHF.